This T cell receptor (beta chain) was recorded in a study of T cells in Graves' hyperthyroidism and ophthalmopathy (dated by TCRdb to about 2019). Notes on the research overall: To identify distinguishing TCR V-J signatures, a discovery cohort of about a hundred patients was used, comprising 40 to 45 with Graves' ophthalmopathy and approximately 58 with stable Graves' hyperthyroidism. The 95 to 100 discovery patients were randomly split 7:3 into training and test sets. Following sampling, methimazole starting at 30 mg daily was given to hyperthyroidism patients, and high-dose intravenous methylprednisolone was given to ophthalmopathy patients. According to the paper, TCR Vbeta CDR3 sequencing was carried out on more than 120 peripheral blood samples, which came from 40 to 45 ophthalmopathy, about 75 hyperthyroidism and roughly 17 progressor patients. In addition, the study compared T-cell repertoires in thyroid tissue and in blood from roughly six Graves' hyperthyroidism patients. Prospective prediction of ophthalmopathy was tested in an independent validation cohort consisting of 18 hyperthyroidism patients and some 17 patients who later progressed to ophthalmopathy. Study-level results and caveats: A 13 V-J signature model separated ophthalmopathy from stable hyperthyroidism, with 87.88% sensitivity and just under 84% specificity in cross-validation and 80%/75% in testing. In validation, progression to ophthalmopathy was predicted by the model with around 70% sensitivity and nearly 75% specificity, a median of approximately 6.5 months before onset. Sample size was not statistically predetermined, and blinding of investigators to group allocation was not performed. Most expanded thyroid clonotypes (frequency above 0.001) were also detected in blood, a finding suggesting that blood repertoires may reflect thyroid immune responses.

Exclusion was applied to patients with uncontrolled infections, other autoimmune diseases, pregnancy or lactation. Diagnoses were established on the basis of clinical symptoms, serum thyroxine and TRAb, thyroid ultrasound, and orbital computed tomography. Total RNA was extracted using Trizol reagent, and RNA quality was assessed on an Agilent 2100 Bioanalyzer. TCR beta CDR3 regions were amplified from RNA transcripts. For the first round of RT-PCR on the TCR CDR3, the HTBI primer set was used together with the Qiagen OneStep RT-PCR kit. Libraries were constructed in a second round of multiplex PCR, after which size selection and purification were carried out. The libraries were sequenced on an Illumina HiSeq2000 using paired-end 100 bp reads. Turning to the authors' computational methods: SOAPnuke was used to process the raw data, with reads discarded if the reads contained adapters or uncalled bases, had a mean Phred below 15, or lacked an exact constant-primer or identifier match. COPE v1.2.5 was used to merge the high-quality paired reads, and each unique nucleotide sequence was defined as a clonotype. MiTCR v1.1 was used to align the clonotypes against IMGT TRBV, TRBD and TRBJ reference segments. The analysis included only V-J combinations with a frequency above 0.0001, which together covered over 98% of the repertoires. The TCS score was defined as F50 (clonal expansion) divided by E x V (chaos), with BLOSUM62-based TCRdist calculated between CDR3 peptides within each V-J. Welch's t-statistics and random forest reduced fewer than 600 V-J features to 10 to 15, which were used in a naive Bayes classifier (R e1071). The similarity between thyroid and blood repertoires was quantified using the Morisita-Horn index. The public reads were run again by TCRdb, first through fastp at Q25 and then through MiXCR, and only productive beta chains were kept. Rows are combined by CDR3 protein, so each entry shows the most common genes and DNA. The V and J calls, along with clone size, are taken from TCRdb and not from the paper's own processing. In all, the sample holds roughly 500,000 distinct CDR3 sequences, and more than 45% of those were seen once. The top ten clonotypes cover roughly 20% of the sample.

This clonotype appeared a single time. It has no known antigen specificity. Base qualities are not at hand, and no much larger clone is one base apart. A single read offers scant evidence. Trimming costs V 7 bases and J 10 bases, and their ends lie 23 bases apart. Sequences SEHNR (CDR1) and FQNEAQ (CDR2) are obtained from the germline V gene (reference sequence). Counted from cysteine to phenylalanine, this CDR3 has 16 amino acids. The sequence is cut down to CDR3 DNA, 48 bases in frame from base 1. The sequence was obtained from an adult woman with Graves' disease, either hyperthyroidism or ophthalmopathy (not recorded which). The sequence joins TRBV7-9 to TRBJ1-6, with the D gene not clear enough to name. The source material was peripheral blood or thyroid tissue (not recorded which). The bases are TGTGCCAGCATGGGGTCTAGCACCGGGGAGCACTCACCCCTCCACTTT. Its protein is CASMGSSTGEHSPLHF.